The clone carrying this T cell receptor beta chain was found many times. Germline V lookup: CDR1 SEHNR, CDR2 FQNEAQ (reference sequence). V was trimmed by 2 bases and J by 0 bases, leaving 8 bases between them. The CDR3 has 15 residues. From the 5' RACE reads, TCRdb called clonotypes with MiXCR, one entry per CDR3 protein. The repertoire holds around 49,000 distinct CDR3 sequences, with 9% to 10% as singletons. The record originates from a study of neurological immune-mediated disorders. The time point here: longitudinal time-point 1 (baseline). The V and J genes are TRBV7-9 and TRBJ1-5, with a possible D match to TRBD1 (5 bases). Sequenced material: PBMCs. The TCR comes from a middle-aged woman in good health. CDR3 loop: CASSLSGGSNQPQHF. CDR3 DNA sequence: TGTGCCAGCAGCTTATCGGGGGGTAGCAATCAGCCCCAGCATTTT.